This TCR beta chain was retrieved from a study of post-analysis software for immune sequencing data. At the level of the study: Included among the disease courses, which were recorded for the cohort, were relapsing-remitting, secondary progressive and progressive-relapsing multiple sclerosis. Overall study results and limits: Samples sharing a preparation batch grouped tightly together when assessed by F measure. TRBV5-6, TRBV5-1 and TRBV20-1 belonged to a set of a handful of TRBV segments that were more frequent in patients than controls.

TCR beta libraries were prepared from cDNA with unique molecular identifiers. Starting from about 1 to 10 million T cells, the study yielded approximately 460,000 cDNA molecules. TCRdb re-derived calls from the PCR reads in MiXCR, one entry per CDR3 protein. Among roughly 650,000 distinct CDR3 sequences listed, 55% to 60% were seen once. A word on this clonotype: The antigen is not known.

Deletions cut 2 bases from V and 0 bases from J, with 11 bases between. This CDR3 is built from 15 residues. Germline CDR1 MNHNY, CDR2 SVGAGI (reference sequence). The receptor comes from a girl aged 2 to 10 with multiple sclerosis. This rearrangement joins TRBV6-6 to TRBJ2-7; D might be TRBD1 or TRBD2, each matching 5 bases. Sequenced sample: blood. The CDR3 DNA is TGTGCCAGCAGTTACGGTCCAGGGAGCTCCTACGAGCAGTACTTC. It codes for CASSYGPGSSYEQYF.